Listed below are T cell receptor beta chains from one sample, sequenced in a study of blood T cells in healthy people across ages. Each CDR3 protein gets one entry after TCRdb re-called the 5' RACE reads with MiXCR. The profile shows hundreds of thousands of distinct CDR3 sequences, around 38% of them singletons. Sequencing was done on a sample of blood. These receptors all come from a man aged 80 or over in good health. The CDR3 runs from the conserved cysteine through the conserved F or W. D genes are given only for firm matches. Some rows mark clone size as missing; the rest say once, few, many or name a class of expanded clone.

>-|TRBJ2-2|-|TRBV18
TGTGCCAGCTCAGCCCTCAGGGCGGAGAACACCGGGGAGCTGTTTTTT
CASSALRAENTGELFF
>-|TRBJ2-4|-|TRBV18
TGTGCCAGCTCACAGGCTCTGGGCGAAAACATTCAGTACTTC
CASSQALGENIQYF
>-|TRBJ2-3|TRBD2|TRBV12-3/TRBV12-4
TGTGCCAGCACCAAGCGGGGTTCGTTCACAGATACGCAGTATTTT
CASTKRGSFTDTQYF
>-|TRBJ2-3|-|TRBV10-3
TGTGCCATCGGCGGGGACAGCACAGATACGCAGTATTTT
CAIGGDSTDTQYF
>-|TRBJ2-2|-|TRBV6-5
TGTGCCAGCAGTCACCGTCCCGGGGAGCTGTTTTTT
CASSHRPGELFF
>-|TRBJ1-1|-|TRBV20-1
TGCAGTGCTAGAGATCCCAACAGTAACACTGAAGCTTTCTTT
CSARDPNSNTEAFF
>few|TRBJ2-1|-|TRBV20-1
TGCAGTGCTAATGCGGGCGGGATGTACAATGAGCAGTTCTTC
CSANAGGMYNEQFF
>few|TRBJ2-4|TRBD2|TRBV7-2
TGTGCCAGCAGCTACACTAGCGGGGCCAAAAACATTCAGTACTTC
CASSYTSGAKNIQYF
>-|TRBJ2-7|-|TRBV4-1
TGCGCCAGCAGCCAAGTGGACACCTCCTACAATGAGCAGTACTTC
CASSQVDTSYNEQYF
>few|TRBJ2-3|-|TRBV29-1
TGCAGCGTTGTTGTTTGGAGAAGCACAGATACGCAGTATTTT
CSVVVWRSTDTQYF
>few|TRBJ2-1|-|TRBV5-4
TGTGCCAGCAGCTCAGGTGGGAAGATAGTAGGGACGGACAATGAGCAGTTCTTC
CASSSGGKIVGTDNEQFF
>-|TRBJ1-5|TRBD1|TRBV6-1
TGTGCCAGCGAAGGGGGCGAGCATCAGCCCCAGCATTTT
CASEGGEHQPQHF
>-|TRBJ2-1|-|TRBV6-5
TGTGCCAGCAGTTACGATTCCGGGTGGGATGAGCAGTTCTTC
CASSYDSGWDEQFF
>-|TRBJ2-7|-|TRBV6-2/TRBV6-3
TGTGCCAGCAGTGCCAGATCCACTGTCGAGCAGTACTTC
CASSARSTVEQYF
>few|TRBJ2-5|-|TRBV20-1
TGCAGTGCTACGGTCCCCGGCGAGACCCAGTACTTC
CSATVPGETQYF
>few|TRBJ1-2|-|TRBV5-4
TGTGCCAGCAGCTTGGATCCAGGATATGGCGGCTACACCTTC
CASSLDPGYGGYTF
>-|TRBJ2-1|TRBD1|TRBV20-1
TGCAGTGCTAGAGTTCGGACAGGGGAGCACAATGAGCAGTTCTTC
CSARVRTGEHNEQFF
>many|TRBJ2-3|-|TRBV7-2
TGTGCCAGCAGCCCGGATACTGGCACAGATACGCAGTATTTT
CASSPDTGTDTQYF
>many|TRBJ2-1|TRBD2|TRBV29-1
TGCAGCGTTGTTGGGGGGGGGATTGGGGCAAATGAGCAGTTCTTC
CSVVGGGIGANEQFF
>-|TRBJ2-1|-|TRBV19
TGTGCCAGTAGTATAGATTCTGGACCCCCATACAATGAGCAGTTCTTC
CASSIDSGPPYNEQFF
>few|TRBJ1-6|-|TRBV7-2
TGTGCCAGCAGCTTCACTCGGACGGGGACGAATTCACCCCTCCACTTT
CASSFTRTGTNSPLHF
>once|TRBJ2-2|-|TRBV29-1
TGCAGCGTTGAAGATCAGGGGGGGCCCACCGTCGAGCTGTTTTTT
CSVEDQGGPTVELFF
>few|TRBJ1-1|-|TRBV29-1
TGCAGCGTTGACTGGGGAACGAACACTGAAGCTTTCTTT
CSVDWGTNTEAFF
>-|TRBJ2-7|-|TRBV7-2
TGTGCCAGCAGCCGGACTTACGGCTCCTACGAGCAGTACTTC
CASSRTYGSYEQYF
>few|TRBJ1-2|-|TRBV3-1
TGTGCCAGCAGCCAAGACCTGGTTTTTAACTATGGCTACACCTTC
CASSQDLVFNYGYTF
>-|TRBJ2-3|TRBD2|TRBV7-9
TGTGCCAGCAGCTTCCTAGCGGGGGACCTGACTAGCACAGATACGCAGTATTTT
CASSFLAGDLTSTDTQYF
>-|TRBJ1-5|-|TRBV10-2
TGCGCCAGCAGTGTGCGACATCAGCCCCAGCATTTT
CASSVRHQPQHF
>few|TRBJ2-4|-|TRBV7-2
TGTGCCAGCAGCTTAGTGAGGTGGCAGCCTTTAGCCAAAAACATTCAGTACTTC
CASSLVRWQPLAKNIQYF